A single sample gave rise to the 16 T cell receptor beta chains below, sequenced in a study of blood T cells in healthy people across ages. With a J-beta primer mix and a sample-barcoded 5' primer, a second PCR ran about 6 to 11 cycles. TCRdb called the 5' RACE reads again in MiXCR, with one record for every CDR3 protein. The sample consists of around 790,000 distinct CDR3 sequences, about 42% of them appearing once. The sample was blood. The receptors originated from a man aged 55 to 70 in good health.

V is TRBV19 and J is TRBJ1-1; D is unresolved. The CDR3 is 14 residues long. The ends were cut back, 6 bases at V and 6 bases at J, with 17 bases in the middle. CDR1 and CDR2 from the germline V gene are LNHDA and SQIVND (reference sequence). The CDR3 loop is CASSIRRDWPEAFF. In nucleotides, the CDR3 is TGTGCCAGTAGCATTCGGAGAGATTGGCCTGAAGCTTTCTTT.

There are many counts of this clonotype. V usage is TRBV11-2 and J usage is TRBJ2-5; weak D call: TRBD2 (5 bases). Trimming removed 3 bases at V and 8 bases at J, with 13 bases between. Germline V gives CDR1 SGHAT, CDR2 FQNNGV. CDR3 length equals 13 residues. CDR3 loop: CASSFRGSDTQYF. CDR3 bases: TGTGCCAGCAGCTTTCGGGGTAGCGATACCCAGTACTTC.

The V call is TRBV6-2 or TRBV6-3, the J call TRBJ2-5, with D possibly called TRBD1 or TRBD2 (5 bases each). CDR1 is MNHEY and CDR2 is SVGEGT in the germline V gene. V was cut by 4 bases and J by 1 base, with 16 bases left in between. This CDR3 comprises 16 residues. The CDR3 sequence: CASSFNRDPRQETQYF. CDR3 nucleotides: TGTGCCAGCAGTTTCAATCGGGACCCCCGCCAAGAGACCCAGTACTTC.

The chain has TRBV20-1 and TRBJ2-1; no reliable D call. Trimming pared 2 bases from V and 6 bases from J, leaving 17 bases between. Germline-derived CDR1 and CDR2 are DFQATT and SNEGSKA (reference sequence). The CDR3 sequence is 15 residues long. CDR3 amino acids: CSARHGEGPGNEQFF. The CDR3 DNA sequence: TGCAGTGCTAGACACGGAGAAGGGCCGGGCAATGAGCAGTTCTTC.

The V call is TRBV4-3, the J call TRBJ2-5, with D uncertain. The V end lost 4 bases, the J end lost 1 base, and 10 bases lay between the germline ends. Germline values: CDR1 LGHNA, CDR2 YSLEER. The CDR3 length is 14 residues. The CDR3 loop is CASSRSDPQETQYF. CDR3 in DNA: TGCGCCAGCAGCCGGAGCGATCCCCAAGAGACCCAGTACTTC.

This clonotype was seen more than once but under ten times. The chain joins TRBV5-1 to TRBJ2-5; D remains unclear. The CDR3 runs to 14 residues. Per germline, CDR1 SGHRS and CDR2 YFSETQ. Deletions cut 3 bases from V and 1 base from J, with 10 bases between. The CDR3 is CASSSKIRQETQYF. CDR3 bases: TGCGCCAGCAGCTCTAAGATACGCCAAGAGACCCAGTACTTC. The variable domain in full, with the rest retrieved from reference TRBV5-1 and TRBJ2-5, is KAGVTQTPRYLIKTRGQQVTLSCSPISGHRSVSWYQQTPGQGLQFLFEYFSETQRNKGNFPGRFSGRQFSNSRSEMNVSTLELGDSALYLCASSSKIRQETQYFGPGTRLLVL.

The rearrangement joins TRBV7-2 to TRBJ2-2, with TRBD2 identical over 12 bases. CDR1 and CDR2 (germline): SGHTA, FQGNSA. J gave up 7 bases and V 2 bases, and 8 bases lay outside the gene matches. The CDR3 loop spans 17 amino acids. The CDR3 DNA sequence: TGTGCCAGCAGCTTACAGAAACTAGCGGGAGGAGGCGGGGAGCTGTTTTTT. Amino acids: CASSLQKLAGGGGELFF. The whole variable domain, remainder taken from reference TRBV7-2 and TRBJ2-2, is GAGVSQSPSNKVTEKGKDVELRCDPISGHTALYWYRQSLGQGLEFLIYFQGNSAPDKSGLPSDRFSAERTGGSVSTLTIQRTQQEDSAVYLCASSLQKLAGGGGELFFGEGSRLTVL.

With regard to this clonotype: This sequence may be a read error, since a much larger clone differs from it by one base. The V gene is TRBV11-3, the J gene TRBJ2-7, with 7 bases that match TRBD1. In germline, CDR1 is SGHNT, CDR2 YENEEA. Losses at the gene ends were 5 bases for V and 3 bases for J; bases not matched to a gene: 1. The CDR3 covers 12 residues. CDR3 in amino acids: CASSTGVYEQYF. As DNA, the CDR3 is TGTGCCAGCAGCACAGGGGTCTACGAGCAGTACTTC.

This clonotype came up a few times. The CDR3 DNA sequence: TGTGCCATTGGTGCATGGGGCTCGAAGTACAATGAGCAGTTCTTC. It encodes CAIGAWGSKYNEQFF. The rearrangement uses TRBV6-1 and TRBJ2-1; D may be TRBD1 (5 bases). In germline, CDR1 is MNHNS, CDR2 SASEGT. CDR3 length: 15 residues. The V and J ends lost 10 bases and 4 bases respectively, with 20 bases between them.

In this sample, this clonotype turned up a few times. The chain recombines TRBV12-3 or TRBV12-4 with TRBJ1-2; D remains ambiguous. This CDR3 contains 15 residues. Trimming took off 6 bases at V and 2 bases at J, with 16 bases between the two ends. CDR3 coding DNA: TGTGCCAGCAGCCCCACAATGGCGACCAACTATGGCTACACCTTC. Translation: CASSPTMATNYGYTF.

Remarks on this clonotype: The junction does not match germline at one end; this may be a read error. The chain is built from TRBV4-1 and TRBJ2-4; D uncertain. TRBJ2-5 explains the end of the DNA better; the J call may be wrong. The CDR3 totals 14 residues. Germline V gene lookup returns CDR1 MGHRA and CDR2 YSYEKL. The CDR3: CVSSQTKGAQTQYF. DNA of the CDR3: TGCGTCAGCAGTCAAACCAAGGGTGCACAGACCCAGTACTTC.

The CDR3 is CASSWTYNEQFF. CDR3 DNA: TGTGCCAGCTCTTGGACCTACAATGAGCAGTTCTTC. The V gene is TRBV6-2 or TRBV6-3, the J gene TRBJ2-1; no firm D call. The CDR3 runs to 12 residues. Per germline, CDR1 MNHEY and CDR2 SVGEGT. V lost 8 bases and J 2 bases, leaving 7 bases between the germline ends.

The rearrangement links TRBV3-1 to TRBJ2-7; possibly TRBD1 for D (5 bases). The better agreement between TRBJ2-5 and the DNA end casts doubt on the J call. In germline, CDR1 is LGHDT, CDR2 YNNKEL (reference sequence). The CDR3 runs 14 residues. CDR3 DNA sequence: TGTGCCAGCAGCCAGAGACAGTCTCAAGAGACCCAGTACTTC. It codes for CASSQRQSQETQYF.

The chain recombines TRBV5-6 with TRBJ1-2; D is undetermined. Germline CDR1 and CDR2: SGHDT and YYEEEE. Trimming shortened V by 9 bases and J by 5 bases, and 14 bases separated the two germline ends. The CDR3 totals 12 residues. The CDR3 DNA reads as TGTGCCACCTCAGGACCTGTATATGGCTACACCTTC. Its protein product is CATSGPVYGYTF.

This clonotype was counted only a few times. The chain employs TRBV7-2 and TRBJ2-5; perhaps TRBD1 as D (6 bases). This CDR3 region has 16 residues. Germline loops: CDR1 SGHTA, CDR2 FQGNSA. V gave up 2 bases and J gave up 4 bases, with 17 bases separating them. CDR3 nucleotides: TGTGCCAGCAGCTTAAGCAGGGGCACATCGGGAGAGACCCAGTACTTC. This sequence encodes CASSLSRGTSGETQYF.

The genes are TRBV4-3 and TRBJ2-4; 10 bases are a match to TRBD1. The J call may be mistaken, given a closer DNA end match to TRBJ2-7. The CDR3 is 16 residues long. Germline assignment: CDR1 LGHNA and CDR2 YSLEER. The CDR3 nucleotides are TGCGCCAGCAGCCCGTGGGGGACAGGGGCGGACTACGAGCAGTACTTC. Translation: CASSPWGTGADYEQYF.